One and the same sample provided the 20 T cell receptor beta chains below, sequenced in a study of neurological immune-mediated disorders. TCRdb analysed the 5' RACE reads with MiXCR anew, one entry per CDR3 protein. The sample has about 24,000 distinct CDR3 sequences; roughly an eighth are singletons. The sample comprised PBMCs. These receptors originate from a woman in her thirties or forties with HTLV-1-associated myelopathy (HAM/TSP).

This clonotype was detected ten times or more. This chain links TRBV5-1 with TRBJ1-4; tentatively, D is TRBD1 (5 bases). The germline V and J ends were trimmed by 3 bases and 2 bases, with 17 bases remaining between them. The CDR3 length is 17 residues. Germline CDR1 and CDR2: SGHRS and YFSETQ. The CDR3 loop is CASSSRGGEDTNEKLFF. The CDR3 DNA sequence: TGCGCCAGCAGCTCCCGTGGGGGTGAGGATACTAATGAAAAACTGTTTTTT.

At least ten counts were recorded for this clonotype. This sequence joins TRBV6-1 and TRBJ1-1, with D perhaps matching TRBD1 (5 bases). The V end was cut by 10 bases, the J end by 4 bases, with 19 bases between. Germline lookup yields CDR1 MNHNS and CDR2 SASEGT. The CDR3 has 14 amino acids. CDR3 DNA: TGTGCCAACCAACCGGGTCGGGGGAGCACTGAAGCTTTCTTT. It is translated as CANQPGRGSTEAFF.

With respect to this clonotype: The junction departs from germline at one end; a sequencing error may be responsible. The chain has TRBV18 and TRBJ1-3; possibly TRBD1 for D (5 bases). Germline CDR1 is KGHSH and CDR2 is LQKENI. CDR3 length: 15 residues. The CDR3 nucleotides read TGTTCCAGCTCGATGGGACCGGACTCTGGAAACACCATATATTTT. The encoded protein is CSSSMGPDSGNTIYF.

The table lists this clonotype with many counts. The rearrangement joins TRBV5-8 to TRBJ1-1; D is undetermined. V dropped 6 bases and J dropped 1 base, with 13 bases sitting between them. The V gene's germline CDR1 is SGHTS and CDR2 YDEGEE. CDR3 length: 14 amino acids. CDR3 in DNA: TGTGCCAGCAACCACCGGTGGGGGAACACTGAAGCTTTCTTT. Its translation: CASNHRWGNTEAFF.

This clonotype appeared many times. The chain recombines TRBV11-2 with TRBJ2-1, with D maybe TRBD2 (6 bases). V lost 0 bases and J lost 16, with 19 bases in between. Germline V gives CDR1 SGHAT, CDR2 FQNNGV. This CDR3 region has 14 residues. For the CDR3, the DNA is TGTGCCAGCAGCTTAGATCCCTCGGGACTTAACGCATTCTTC. This sequence encodes CASSLDPSGLNAFF.

This clonotype was picked up many times. V and J are TRBV7-2 and TRBJ2-3, with 11 bases fitting TRBD1. This CDR3 comprises 18 residues. Looked up from germline, CDR1 is SGHTA and CDR2 is FQGNSA. With V trimmed by 5 bases and J by 5 bases, 15 bases remained unmatched. As DNA, the CDR3 is TGTGCCAGCAGCCTCACATCCGCCGGACAGGGGGCAAGAGATACGCAGTATTTT. As protein: CASSLTSAGQGARDTQYF.

This clonotype has a count of ten or more. This chain links TRBV9 with TRBJ2-5, with TRBD2 matching 7 bases. This CDR3 region has 14 residues. With V trimmed by 4 bases and J by 5 bases, 8 bases remained unmatched. Germline CDR1 and CDR2: SGDLS and YYNGEE. The CDR3 sequence: CASSPQAGRETQYF. Here the CDR3 DNA reads TGTGCCAGCAGCCCCCAAGCGGGGCGGGAGACCCAGTACTTC.

There are many counts of this clonotype. V and J are TRBV5-4 and TRBJ2-3; D possibly uses TRBD1 or TRBD2 (5 bases each). CDR3 length: 15 residues. Between the trimmed V and J ends, which lost 0 bases and 2 bases, there was a span of 10 bases. Germline V gene data show CDR1 as SGHNT and CDR2 as YYREEE (reference sequence). The DNA for the CDR3 is TGTGCCAGCAGCTTGGTTGGGGGAAACACAGATACGCAGTATTTT. Residues: CASSLVGGNTDTQYF.

This clonotype was observed at least ten times. The V call is TRBV7-2, the J call TRBJ1-1; 8 bases fit TRBD1. With V trimmed by 5 bases and J by 3 bases, 14 bases remained unmatched. The CDR3 length is 17 residues. Germline V gives CDR1 SGHTA, CDR2 FQGNSA. The DNA of the CDR3 is TGTGCCAGCAGCAACCCGGGACAGGAGTCCCGGGACACTGAAGCTTTCTTT. Its translation: CASSNPGQESRDTEAFF. Variable domain in full (rest from reference TRBV7-2 and TRBJ1-1): GAGVSQSPSNKVTEKGKDVELRCDPISGHTALYWYRQSLGQGLEFLIYFQGNSAPDKSGLPSDRFSAERTGGSVSTLTIQRTQQEDSAVYLCASSNPGQESRDTEAFFGQGTRLTVV.

There are many counts of this clonotype. The rearrangement uses TRBV20-1 and TRBJ2-5; 9 positions match TRBD2. V trimming: 6 bases; J trimming: 3 bases; junction bases outside the gene matches: 8. The CDR3 has 14 amino acids. CDR1 is DFQATT, CDR2 SNEGSKA, per germline (reference sequence). The CDR3, as DNA: TGCAGTGCGGACGATAGCGGGGGTGAAGAGACCCAGTACTTC. Translation gives CSADDSGGEETQYF.

This clonotype was seen a handful of times. The V call is TRBV5-1, the J call TRBJ2-7; D not resolved. Per the germline V gene, CDR1 is SGHRS and CDR2 is YFSETQ. CDR3 length: 16 amino acids. The V and J ends lost 4 bases and 2 bases respectively, with 19 bases between them. CDR3: CASSVTPPPLTYEQYF. CDR3 coding DNA: TGCGCCAGCAGCGTAACACCACCGCCTCTCACCTACGAGCAGTACTTC. The variable domain in full, completed from reference TRBV5-1 and TRBJ2-7, reads KAGVTQTPRYLIKTRGQQVTLSCSPISGHRSVSWYQQTPGQGLQFLFEYFSETQRNKGNFPGRFSGRQFSNSRSEMNVSTLELGDSALYLCASSVTPPPLTYEQYFGPGTRLTVT.

This clonotype was detected ten times or more. The rearrangement uses TRBV29-1 and TRBJ1-2, with 9 bases fitting TRBD1. The germline V gene encodes CDR1 SQVTM and CDR2 ANQGSEA. This CDR3 comprises 13 residues. J lost 5 bases, V lost 3 bases, and 4 bases had no gene match. This CDR3 is CSVERTGVYGYTF. CDR3 coding DNA: TGCAGCGTTGAGCGGACAGGGGTTTATGGCTACACCTTC.

This clonotype ranks as medium-sized. The chain is built from TRBV5-1 and TRBJ2-1; D might be TRBD1 (5 bases). Germline V gene sequence: CDR1 SGHRS, CDR2 YFSETQ. The CDR3 totals 19 residues. V was clipped by 3 bases and J by 2 bases, with 24 bases between them. CDR3 bases: TGCGCCAGCAGCTCCAGGGCCGGGCGTAAAGACGGCCCCTACAATGAGCAGTTCTTC. This sequence encodes CASSSRAGRKDGPYNEQFF.

This clonotype was seen just once. Because the CDR3's place on the DNA is in doubt, the DNA is left out and the CDR3 is given as listed by TCRdb. V and J are TRBV7-6 and TRBJ2-1. Germline CDR1 reads SGHVS; CDR2 reads FNYEAQ. The CDR3 adds up to 21 amino acids, both ends counted. The CDR3 loop reads CASSFYICSAPNIGDYNEQFF.

This clonotype was seen at least ten times. The V call is TRBV29-1, the J call TRBJ2-3; the match to TRBD2 covers 11 bases. After removal of 3 bases from V and 3 bases from J, the junction contained 5 bases not matched to a gene. Looked up from germline, CDR1 is SQVTM and CDR2 is ANQGSEA. The CDR3 extends over 15 amino acids. This chain's CDR3 is CSVDSTSGVTDTQYF. For the CDR3, the DNA is TGCAGCGTTGACTCGACTAGCGGGGTGACAGATACGCAGTATTTT.

Notes on this clonotype: A single base separates this from a much larger clone, so it may be a read error. V gene TRBV20-1 combines with J gene TRBJ2-3; TRBD2 matches at 8 bases. CDR1 and CDR2 from the germline V gene are DFQATT and SNEGSKA (reference sequence). The CDR3 is made up of 16 amino acids. This CDR3 reads CSSRDVNGGAVDTQYF. CDR3 bases: TGCAGTTCTAGAGATGTTAACGGGGGGGCCGTAGATACGCAGTATTTT.

This clonotype was detected many times. V is TRBV4-2 and J is TRBJ2-7; 14 bases line up with TRBD2. The CDR3 consists of 13 residues. Germline V gene sequence: CDR1 LGHNA, CDR2 YNFKEQ. The CDR3 protein is CATGLAGGVEQYF. The CDR3 DNA is TGTGCTACTGGACTAGCGGGAGGTGTCGAGCAGTACTTC.

The table lists this clonotype with many counts. The V call is TRBV5-1, the J call TRBJ1-3; D gene unclear. V lost 3 bases and J lost 6, with 10 bases in between. CDR1 and CDR2 (germline): SGHRS, YFSETQ. The CDR3 is made up of 13 amino acids. The CDR3: CASSSRALNTIYF. The CDR3 region has the DNA TGCGCCAGCAGCTCCAGAGCTTTAAACACCATATATTTT. Combining the CDR3 with reference TRBV5-1 and TRBJ1-3 gives the whole variable domain KAGVTQTPRYLIKTRGQQVTLSCSPISGHRSVSWYQQTPGQGLQFLFEYFSETQRNKGNFPGRFSGRQFSNSRSEMNVSTLELGDSALYLCASSSRALNTIYFGEGSWLTVV.

This clonotype was counted many times. V and J are TRBV4-2 and TRBJ1-2; D is unclear. Germline values: CDR1 LGHNA, CDR2 YNFKEQ. Trimming took off 0 bases at V and 4 bases at J, with 9 bases between the two ends. The CDR3 consists of 14 residues. The chain's CDR3 is CASSQDLKSYGYTF. The CDR3 DNA reads TGTGCCAGCAGCCAAGATCTGAAGTCCTATGGCTACACCTTC.

For this clonotype: The junction differs from germline at one of its ends, possibly a read error. This sequence joins TRBV10-3 and TRBJ1-3; no definite D call. The CDR3 covers 14 residues. CDR1 is ENHRY and CDR2 is SYGVKD in the germline V gene. The CDR3 region has the DNA TGTGCCATCCGGCACCCCTTCACTGGACACACCATATATTTT. Its protein is CAIRHPFTGHTIYF.